The sequence of this T cell receptor beta chain was determined in a study of T cell repertoires in aging, cancer and after chemotherapy. Broader study findings: Median generation probability rose over the chemotherapy interval in each cancer cohort, suggesting rebound thymic output.

A note on this clonotype: Antigen: not known.

TCR beta rearrangements were amplified from peripheral blood genomic DNA. A mixed TRB-A/B primer pool amplified rearranged TRB by multiplex touch-down PCR. TCRdb analysed the multiplex PCR reads with MiXCR anew, one entry per CDR3 protein. Among around 1,500 distinct CDR3 sequences, around a third were seen once, and the ten largest hold under 14%. The receptor's source is a human donor with a blood cancer. The sample was blood.

In DNA form, the CDR3 reads TGTGCCAGCAGTCCCGGGACTAGCGGAAAAGTAAATGAGCAGTTCTTC. This gives the protein CASSPGTSGKVNEQFF. The chain links TRBV12-3 or TRBV12-4 to TRBJ2-1, with 11 bases lining up with TRBD2. This CDR3 contains 16 residues. V lost 5 bases and J lost 7; bases outside the gene matches: 10.